This T cell receptor beta chain originates from a study of blood T cell repertoires in COVID-19. Overall study context: Acute-phase and convalescent COVID-19 samples originated in the United States, Italy and Spain. Sample material is recorded as cDNA or gDNA derived from T cells, B-cell-depleted T cells, or PBMCs.

CDR1 is SGDLS, CDR2 YYNGEE, per germline. The CDR3 spans 21 residues. V dropped 3 bases and J dropped 2 bases, with 30 bases sitting between them. Authors' processing steps: Counts of nucleated cells, estimated from reference gene primer amplification, were obtained. Generated by immunoSEQ multiplex PCR, the TCRdb table keeps only in-frame clones and is missing some. The DNA gave D and trimming, while V, J and clone size come from that table. The sample shows about 220,000 clones, 65% to 85% of them seen only once. The rearrangement joins TRBV9 to TRBJ1-5, with D possibly TRBD1 on 6 matching bases. The TCR sequence derives from a human donor in a cohort sampled during active COVID-19. Sequences were obtained from peripheral blood. CDR3 loop: CASSALGVRGKGPWGNQPQHF. The CDR3 DNA reads as TGTGCCAGCAGCGCCCTAGGGGTCAGGGGAAAGGGGCCCTGGGGCAATCAGCCCCAGCATTTT.